Below, 3 T cell receptor beta chains from the same sample are listed, as sequenced in a study of tissue T cells after allogeneic stem cell transplantation. Repertoires were generated with immunoSEQ multiplex PCR, while TCRdb's copy carries only in-frame clones and drops some. The sample consists of tens of thousands of clones, 65% to 80% of them appearing once. Sequencing was done on a sample of sorted cells pooled from one or two spleens. The receptors were gathered from a pool of C57BL/6 mice in good health.

About this clone: The genes and germline here are from mouse. The CDR3 is cut off 1 residue early in the read; its end comes from the germline J gene. The J gene is TRBJ2-3, the V gene TRBV12-2; 13 bases match TRBD2. With V trimmed by 1 base and J by 3 bases, 6 bases remained unmatched. Germline V lookup: CDR1 SGHLS, CDR2 HYDKME. This CDR3 is 17 amino acids long. The CDR3 is CASSLRDWGGWAETLYF. CDR3 DNA, as far as it was read: TGTGCCAGCTCTCTTCGGGACTGGGGGGGATGGGCAGAAACGCTGTAT.

Comment on this clone: The gene names here belong to mouse. The CDR3 extends 1 residue past the end of the read, so its final part is completed from the germline J gene. This chain uses TRBV12-1 with TRBJ2-4, with TRBD1 matching 10 bases. Germline CDR1 and CDR2: SGHSN and HYEKVE. V lost 0 bases, J lost 0 bases, and 2 bases stayed unmatched. The length of the CDR3 is 16 residues. The sequenced CDR3 bases are TGTGCCAGCTCTCTCTGGGACAGGGGTAGTCAAAACACCTTGTAC. This sequence encodes CASSLWDRGSQNTLY. In full, the CDR3 is CASSLWDRGSQNTLYF.

Note on this clone: The listed genes are named as in mouse. The read ends 1 residue before the CDR3 terminus; that terminus is restored from the germline J gene. V gene TRBV2 combines with J gene TRBJ2-7; tentatively, D is TRBD2 (6 bases). Deletions cut 1 base from V and 0 bases from J, with 10 bases between. The CDR3 runs 15 residues. CDR1 is LGHNA, CDR2 YSYQKL, per germline. The sequenced CDR3 bases are TGTGCCAGCAGCCAAGTGGCTGGGGACTCCTATGAACAGTAC. Its translation: CASSQVAGDSYEQY. The complete CDR3 protein is CASSQVAGDSYEQYF.